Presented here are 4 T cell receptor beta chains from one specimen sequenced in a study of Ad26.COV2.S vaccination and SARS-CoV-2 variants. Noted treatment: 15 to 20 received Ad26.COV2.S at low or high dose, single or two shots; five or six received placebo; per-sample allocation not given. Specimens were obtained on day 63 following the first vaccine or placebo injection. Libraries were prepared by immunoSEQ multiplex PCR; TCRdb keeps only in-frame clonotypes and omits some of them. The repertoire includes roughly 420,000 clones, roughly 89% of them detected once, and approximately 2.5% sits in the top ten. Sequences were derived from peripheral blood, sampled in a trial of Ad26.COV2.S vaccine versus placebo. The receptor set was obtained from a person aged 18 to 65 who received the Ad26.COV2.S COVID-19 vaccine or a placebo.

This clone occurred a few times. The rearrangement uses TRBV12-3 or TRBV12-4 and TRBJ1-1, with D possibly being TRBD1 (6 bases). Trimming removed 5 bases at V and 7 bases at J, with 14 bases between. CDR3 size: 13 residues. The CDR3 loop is CASSSQGKGEAFF. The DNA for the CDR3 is TGTGCCAGCAGTAGTCAGGGGAAGGGTGAAGCTTTCTTT.

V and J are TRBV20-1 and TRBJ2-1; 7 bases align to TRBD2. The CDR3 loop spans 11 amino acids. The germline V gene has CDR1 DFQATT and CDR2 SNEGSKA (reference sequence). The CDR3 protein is CSSGNYNEQFF. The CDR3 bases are TGCAGCAGCGGGAACTACAATGAGCAGTTCTTC.

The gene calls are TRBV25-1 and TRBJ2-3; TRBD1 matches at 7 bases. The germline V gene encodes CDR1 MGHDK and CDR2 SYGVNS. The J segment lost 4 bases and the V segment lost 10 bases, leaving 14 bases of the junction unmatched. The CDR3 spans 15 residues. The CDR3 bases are TGTGCCACTCGGATACTGACAGGGCGTGCAGATACGCAGTATTTT. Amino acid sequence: CATRILTGRADTQYF.

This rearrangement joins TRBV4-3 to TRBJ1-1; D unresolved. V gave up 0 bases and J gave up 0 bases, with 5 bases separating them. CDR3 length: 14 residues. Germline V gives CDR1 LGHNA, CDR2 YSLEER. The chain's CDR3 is CASSQDLLNTEAFF. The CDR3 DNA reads TGCGCCAGCAGCCAAGATCTCTTGAACACTGAAGCTTTCTTT.